This T cell receptor beta chain was identified during a study of T cells in Graves' hyperthyroidism and ophthalmopathy. Patients between 18 and 65 years old had hyperthyroidism, newly diagnosed and lasting under 2 months. Each diagnosis drew on symptoms, thyroxine, TRAb, thyroid ultrasound and orbital computed tomography findings. Extraction of PBMCs used around 9.6 ml of fresh peripheral blood. Trimming removed 2 bases from V and 6 bases from J; junction bases left unmatched: 7. Germline CDR1 reads LNHDA; CDR2 reads SQIVND (reference sequence). The CDR3 sequence is 15 residues long. The TCR beta CDR3 regions underwent amplification using RNA transcripts as the source. The HTBI set primed first-round TCR CDR3 RT-PCR. Each CDR3 protein gets one entry after TCRdb re-called the multiplex PCR reads with MiXCR. The table has fewer than 550,000 distinct CDR3 sequences, about a sixth seen once. Study results and caveats: Clonotypes that were expanded in thyroid above 0.001 mostly appeared in blood too.

A remark on this clonotype: Its target is not known. A much more abundant neighbour one base away suggests this may be a read error.

The sequence was obtained from a woman aged 18-29 years with Graves' hyperthyroidism. Sequencing was performed on blood. This sequence joins TRBV19 and TRBJ2-1, with 7 bases fitting TRBD2. CDR3 DNA sequence: TGTGCCAGTAGTATATGGGGTGGGGGGGGCAATGAGCAGTTCTTC. Translation gives CASSIWGGGGNEQFF.